The present entry profiles one TCR beta chain with its context. Its antigen is undetermined. Genomic DNA per cell subset filled all wells of several immunoSEQ plates. Sequencing was performed with immunoSEQ multiplex PCR; in TCRdb, only in-frame clones are kept and a portion is missing. Of about 980,000 clones listed, 70% to 85% are singletons. The CDR3 totals 14 residues. The V gene lost 2 bases and the J gene lost 4 bases, with 10 bases spanning the gap. Germline CDR1 SGDLS, CDR2 YYNGEE. These data are taken from a study of shared clonotypes between healthy human individuals. General study findings and limits: Genetic and exposure-history diversity was limited by the small donor number.

The origin of this receptor is a man younger than 30 in good health. The rearrangement links TRBV9 to TRBJ1-5; D gene ambiguous. Specimen: memory CD4+ T cells sorted from blood. As to subset: CD45RA-negative fraction. For the CDR3, the DNA is TGTGCCAGCAGCGTTTTGTTTTCGAATCAGCCCCAGCATTTT. Its translation: CASSVLFSNQPQHF. Filled out from reference TRBV9 and TRBJ1-5, the complete variable domain reads DSGVTQTPKHLITATGQRVTLRCSPRSGDLSVYWYQQSLDQGLQFLIQYYNGEERAKGNILERFSAQQFPDLHSELNLSSLELGDSALYFCASSVLFSNQPQHFGDGTRLSIL.